This is a list of T cell receptor beta chains from one sample in a study of blood T cell repertoires in COVID-19. Data came from immunoSEQ multiplex PCR; TCRdb stores just in-frame clones and leaves some out. This table holds about 71,000 clones, over 75% found once. Source material: peripheral blood. These receptors all stem from a man aged 45 to 65 with acute or convalescent COVID-19. CDR3s include the opening cysteine and the closing phenylalanine or tryptophan. The D gene is left open where the match is weak. Size is stated for part of the rows, as once, few or many counts, or as a class when the clone is expanded.

TRBD1	TRBV27	TRBJ2-6	-	TGTGCCAGCAGTTTAATAGGACAGGGGTTTTCGGGAGCCAACGTCCTGACTTTC	CASSLIGQGFSGANVLTF
TRBD1	TRBV12-5	TRBJ1-1	-	TGTGCTAGTGCCCCCCGACAGGGGGGAGCTTTCTTT	CASAPRQGGAFF
TRBD1	TRBV28	TRBJ1-2	-	TGTGCCAGCAGTTTAGGGGACAGGGGGTTTGGCTACACCTTC	CASSLGDRGFGYTF
-	TRBV7-8	TRBJ2-2	-	TGTGCCAGCAGCTTCGGTGGGGGCTTGGAGACCGGGGAGCTGTTTTTT	CASSFGGGLETGELFF
TRBD1	TRBV18	TRBJ2-7	-	TGTGCCAGCTCGGGACAGCTGACCTACGAGCAGTACTTC	CASSGQLTYEQYF
TRBD1	TRBV5-4	TRBJ1-4	-	TGTGCCAGCAGCTTACTTTTGGGGACAGGGGGGTCCACTAATGAAAAACTGTTTTTT	CASSLLLGTGGSTNEKLFF
-	TRBV11-2	TRBJ1-1	-	TGTGCCAGCAGCTTAGTGGGGGACTTGGGCACTGAAGCTTTCTTT	CASSLVGDLGTEAFF
-	TRBV29-1	TRBJ1-1	-	TGCAGCGTTGACACAGGTGAGGCTGAAGCTTTCTTT	CSVDTGEAEAFF
-	TRBV5-4	TRBJ2-3	-	TGTGCCAGCAGCCCCGGGAGCACAGATACGCAGTATTTT	CASSPGSTDTQYF
TRBD2	TRBV6-2/TRBV6-3	TRBJ2-1	-	TGTGCCAGCAGTTACTTAACCGGGACTAGCGGGAGGGCCGCTCTCAATGAGCAGTTCTTC	CASSYLTGTSGRAALNEQFF
TRBD1	TRBV6-2/TRBV6-3	TRBJ1-5	-	TGTGCCAGCAGTTACTCGGAATGGGACAGGGAACTTTATAGCAATCAGCCCCAGCATTTT	CASSYSEWDRELYSNQPQHF
-	TRBV9	TRBJ1-2	-	TGTGCCAGCAGCGCAACGGGGGGGTGTTGCGGCTACACCTTC	CASSATGGCCGYTF
TRBD1	TRBV5-1	TRBJ1-1	-	TGCGCCAGCGCGATGACAGGGGGAGGTGACACTGAAGCTTTCTTT	CASAMTGGGDTEAFF
TRBD2	TRBV6-4	TRBJ2-1	few	TGTGCCAGCAGCGAAACTAGCGGGAGGGCCCTTGGGAATGAGCAGTTCTTC	CASSETSGRALGNEQFF
TRBD2	TRBV14	TRBJ2-1	-	TGTGCCAGCAGCCACTCTAGCGGGACCTACAATGAGCAGTTCTTC	CASSHSSGTYNEQFF
-	TRBV28	TRBJ1-2	-	TGTGCCAGCAATGTGGGGGCGAGACAGACCCAAGACTATGGCTACACCTTC	CASNVGARQTQDYGYTF
-	TRBV7-8	TRBJ1-2	-	TGTGCCAGGCGGGTGCCCAGGGGATATGGCTACACCTTC	CARRVPRGYGYTF
-	TRBV5-5	TRBJ2-3	-	TGTGCCAGCAGCCCAGTAGGAGGGGCTGGGACTGAAAATACGCAGTATTTT	CASSPVGGAGTENTQYF
TRBD2	TRBV27	TRBJ2-1	-	TGTGCCAGCAGTACAACCTCTAGCGGGAGTTGGGATGAGCAGTTCTTC	CASSTTSSGSWDEQFF
TRBD2	TRBV10-3	TRBJ2-1	-	TGTGCCATCAGCCCGGGACTAGCGTTGAATGAGCAGTTCTTC	CAISPGLALNEQFF
-	TRBV19	TRBJ2-2	-	TGTGCCAGTAGCTTTTATGGGGGAGGCACCGGGGAGCTGTTTTTT	CASSFYGGGTGELFF
-	TRBV5-6	TRBJ1-4	-	TGTGCCAGCAGCTTAAGGGGGACCCAGGCTCTGTTTTTT	CASSLRGTQALFF
-	TRBV6-5	TRBJ1-2	-	TGTGCCACCCGGCAGGTTAACTATGGCTACACCTTC	CATRQVNYGYTF
-	TRBV11-2	TRBJ1-1	-	TGTGCCAGCAACTCGAGACAGTCAACTGAAGCTTTCTTT	CASNSRQSTEAFF
-	TRBV2	TRBJ1-5	-	TGTGCCAGCTCGGTGGATCAGCCCCAGCATTTT	CASSVDQPQHF
TRBD2	TRBV3-1/TRBV3-2	TRBJ2-1	-	TGTGCCAGCAGCCAAGAGATTGTGCAGCGGGGAGACAATGAGCAGTTCTTC	CASSQEIVQRGDNEQFF
TRBD1	TRBV28	TRBJ2-3	-	TGTGCCAGTACTCAGGGGGCTATCGCAGATACGCAGTATTTT	CASTQGAIADTQYF
-	TRBV7-9	TRBJ1-1	-	TGTGCCAGCAGCTTAGGGCAGGGTAACACTGAAGCTTTCTTT	CASSLGQGNTEAFF
TRBD2	TRBV24-1	TRBJ2-5	-	TGTGCCACCAGTGACCCTGGACTAGCGGAGGCGCAAGAGACCCAGTACTTC	CATSDPGLAEAQETQYF
TRBD1	TRBV11-3	TRBJ2-2	-	TGTGCCAGCAGCTCCGGACAGGGGGCGGCCGGGGAGCTGTTTTTT	CASSSGQGAAGELFF
-	TRBV5-1	TRBJ2-1	-	TGCGCCAGCCGAGAAGACAATGAGCAGTTCTTC	CASREDNEQFF
TRBD1	TRBV7-9	TRBJ2-2	once	TGTGCCAGCAGCTTCGGGACAGGGGGTACCGGGGAGCTGTTTTTT	CASSFGTGGTGELFF
TRBD2	TRBV6-2/TRBV6-3	TRBJ2-7	-	TGTGCCAGCAGTTACTGGACCCTAACTAGCGGGATAATCTACGAGCAGTACTTC	CASSYWTLTSGIIYEQYF
-	TRBV7-2	TRBJ1-2	-	TGTGCCAGCAGCCACTCGTTAGGGGAGGGATATGGCTACACCTTC	CASSHSLGEGYGYTF
-	TRBV15	TRBJ1-2	-	TGTGCCACCAGCAGAGATCTGGACAGCGGGGCTAACTATGGCTACACCTTC	CATSRDLDSGANYGYTF
TRBD2	TRBV4-3	TRBJ2-1	-	TGCGCCAGCAGCCAGGGACTAGCGGACATGAGCTCCTACAATGAGCAGTTCTTC	CASSQGLADMSSYNEQFF
TRBD2	TRBV29-1	TRBJ2-1	-	TGCAGCGTGCAAGCGGGATCAAATGAGCAGTTCTTC	CSVQAGSNEQFF
TRBD2	TRBV3-1/TRBV3-2	TRBJ2-1	-	TGTGCCAGCAGCCAATCCCCCCCGGGCGGGAGAGGGAATGAGCAGTTCTTC	CASSQSPPGGRGNEQFF
-	TRBV11-3	TRBJ1-3	-	TGTGCCAGCAGCTCTCCCAGGGGAAACACCATATATTTT	CASSSPRGNTIYF
-	TRBV12-3/TRBV12-4	TRBJ1-1	-	TGTGCCAGCAGCCAGCAGGGGAACACTGAAGCTTTCTTT	CASSQQGNTEAFF
-	TRBV7-2	TRBJ1-5	-	TGTGCCAGCAGCTTAGGAGGGCTAAACAATCAGCCCCAGCATTTT	CASSLGGLNNQPQHF
TRBD2	TRBV12-5	TRBJ2-1	-	TGTGCTAGTGGTCCGCCCGGGAGCGGGAGGGCCCATGAGCAGTTCTTC	CASGPPGSGRAHEQFF
TRBD1	TRBV5-4	TRBJ2-5	-	TGTGCCAGCAGTCGACAACCTACAGGGGGTAGAGAGACCCAGTACTTC	CASSRQPTGGRETQYF
-	TRBV7-3	TRBJ1-1	-	TGTGCCAGCAGCGCCCGACCTCGGGCTGAAGCTTTCTTT	CASSARPRAEAFF
-	TRBV19	TRBJ2-5	-	TGTGCCAGTACCCCCGGCGGGGCTGTTCAAGAGACCCAGTACTTC	CASTPGGAVQETQYF
TRBD1	TRBV6-2/TRBV6-3	TRBJ2-1	-	TGTGCCAGCAGTTACCCGTGGACAGGATACAATGAGCAGTTCTTC	CASSYPWTGYNEQFF
-	TRBV7-9	TRBJ2-3	-	TGTGCCAGCAGGCAATACAGGGAAACCCCCAAGACAGATACGCAGTATTTT	CASRQYRETPKTDTQYF
-	TRBV6-6	TRBJ2-5	-	TGTGCCAGCAGCGCCAGGGGAGAGACCCAGTACTTC	CASSARGETQYF
TRBD2	TRBV19	TRBJ2-1	-	TGTGCCAGTAGTGGGGAGGGAGGAAACTACAATGAGCAGTTCTTC	CASSGEGGNYNEQFF
-	TRBV6-2/TRBV6-3	TRBJ1-5	-	TGTGCCAGCAGCCCCCACCAAGACAAGGACTCCAATCAGCCCCAGCATTTT	CASSPHQDKDSNQPQHF
-	TRBV18	TRBJ1-5	-	TGTGCCAGCTCACCCGTTGGAGGGTCCCAGCCCCAGCATTTT	CASSPVGGSQPQHF
-	TRBV30	TRBJ2-3	-	TGTGCCTGGGGCCGGACAGCTACTAGCACAGATACGCAGTATTTT	CAWGRTATSTDTQYF
TRBD2	TRBV6-6	TRBJ2-3	once	TGTGCCAGCAGTCTCCGAGTCCCGGGACTAGCGCTTCGGGCTTACGATACGCAGTATTTT	CASSLRVPGLALRAYDTQYF
TRBD1	TRBV27	TRBJ2-1	-	TGTGCCAGCCAGGGGGCCGGTGAGCAGTTCTTC	CASQGAGEQFF
-	TRBV2	TRBJ1-2	-	TGTGCCAGCAGTGAACGGGCAGGGAATAATGGCTACACCTTC	CASSERAGNNGYTF
TRBD2	TRBV7-2	TRBJ2-2	-	TGTGCCAGCAGCTTCGGGACTACCAACACCGGGGAGCTGTTTTTT	CASSFGTTNTGELFF
-	TRBV6-2/TRBV6-3	TRBJ1-1	-	TGTGCCAGCAGCCAACAAAGTGAAGCTTTCTTT	CASSQQSEAFF
-	TRBV5-1	TRBJ1-2	-	TGCGCCAGCAGCTTGCAGCAGGACATAAATGGCTACACCTTC	CASSLQQDINGYTF